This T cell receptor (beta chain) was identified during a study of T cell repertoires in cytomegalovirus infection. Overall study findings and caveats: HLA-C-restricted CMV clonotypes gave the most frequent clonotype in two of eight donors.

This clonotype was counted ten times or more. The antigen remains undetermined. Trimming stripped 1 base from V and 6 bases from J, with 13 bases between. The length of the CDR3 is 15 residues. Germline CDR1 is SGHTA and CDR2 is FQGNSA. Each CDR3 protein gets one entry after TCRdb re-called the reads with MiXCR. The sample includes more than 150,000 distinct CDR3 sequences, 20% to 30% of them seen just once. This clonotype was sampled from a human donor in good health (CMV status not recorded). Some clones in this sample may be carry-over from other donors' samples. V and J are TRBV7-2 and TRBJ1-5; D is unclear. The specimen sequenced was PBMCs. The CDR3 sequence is CASSLGSSLPQPQHF. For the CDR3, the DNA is TGTGCCAGCAGCTTAGGGTCCTCCCTTCCTCAGCCCCAGCATTTT.